This record concerns one TCR beta chain sequence. Antigen specificity is unknown. Germline CDR1 reads SGHNT; CDR2 reads YENEEA. V lost 3 bases to trimming and J lost 3 bases; unmatched junction nucleotides: 2. The CDR3 runs 16 residues. In the ViraFEST assay, antigen-specific CD4+ clonotypes were identified by expansion after peptide-pool stimulation. It was after more than 8 days of culture that CD4+ T cells were isolated. The person was diagnosed with PCR-confirmed SARS-CoV-2 infection between March and December 2020. The sample comes from a study of vaccination effects on CD4 cells after COVID-19. Study details: Participants were given two doses of BNT162b2 or mRNA-1273 vaccine.

The table came from immunoSEQ multiplex PCR; TCRdb's copy has only in-frame clones and leaves some out. The sample yields tens of thousands of clones, roughly 66% seen once. This rearrangement joins TRBV11-3 to TRBJ2-1, with 13 bases fitting TRBD2. This TCR was sampled from a human donor who had a prior SARS-CoV-2 infection. The sequenced sample was CD4+ T cells from PBMCs cultured with a peptide pool, obtained before COVID-19 vaccination. The CDR3 DNA is TGTGCCAGCAGCTTTGGACTAGCGGGAGACTACAATGAGCAGTTCTTC. Encoded protein: CASSFGLAGDYNEQFF.